What follows are 26 T cell receptor beta chains derived from one specimen sequenced in a study of blood T cell repertoires in COVID-19. The table came from immunoSEQ multiplex PCR; TCRdb's copy has only in-frame clones and leaves some out. Of 200,000 to 250,000 clones listed, about 85% are singletons. Specimen: peripheral blood. Every receptor here comes from a man aged 45-65 years who had recovered from COVID-19.

This clone has more than one count but fewer than ten. The V call is TRBV2, the J call TRBJ2-7, with 11 positions matching TRBD2. J was trimmed by 4 bases and V by 6 bases; bases with no gene match: 5. This CDR3 is built from 14 residues. Germline CDR1 and CDR2: SNHLY and FYNNEI. The CDR3 is CASRLTSGTYEQYF. The CDR3 coding sequence is TGTGCCAGCAGGCTGACTAGCGGGACTTACGAGCAGTACTTC.

This chain uses TRBV30 with TRBJ2-3, with D perhaps TRBD2 (5 bases). CDR1 and CDR2 (germline): GTSNPN, SVGIG (reference sequence). The V end lost 3 bases, the J end lost 0 bases, and 13 bases lay between the germline ends. The CDR3 spans 15 residues. CDR3 bases: TGTGCCTGGAGCACCTTGCGGACTAGCACAGATACGCAGTATTTT. Encoded protein: CAWSTLRTSTDTQYF.

The chain is built from TRBV5-8 and TRBJ2-2; TRBD1 agrees at 7 bases. CDR3 length: 16 amino acids. After removal of 0 bases from V and 4 bases from J, the junction contained 6 bases not matched to a gene. The germline V gene has CDR1 SGHTS and CDR2 YDEGEE. The CDR3 protein is CASSLGQGVVTGELFF. CDR3 bases: TGTGCCAGCAGCTTGGGACAGGGAGTAGTCACCGGGGAGCTGTTTTTT.

The chain combines TRBV30 with TRBJ1-2, with 10 nucleotides matching TRBD1. The CDR3 spans 14 residues. The germline gives CDR1 GTSNPN, CDR2 SVGIG (reference sequence). V shed 0 bases and J 4 bases; nucleotides not matched to a gene: 2. CDR3 sequence reads: CAWSVGTGAYGYTF. For the CDR3, the DNA is TGTGCCTGGAGTGTAGGGACAGGGGCCTATGGCTACACCTTC. Variable domain in full (rest from reference TRBV30 and TRBJ1-2): SQTIHQWPATLVQPVGSPLSLECTVEGTSNPNLYWYRQAAGRGLQLLFYSVGIGQISSEVPQNLSASRPQDRQFILSSKKLLLSDSGFYLCAWSVGTGAYGYTFGSGTRLTVV.

As to this clone: Other DNA sequences of this sample code for an identical CDR3. This sequence joins TRBV24-1 and TRBJ2-3; D ambiguous. Germline CDR1 KGHDR, CDR2 SFDVKD. The CDR3 length is 15 residues. V was clipped by 3 bases and J by 2 bases, with 11 bases between them. The CDR3 protein is CATSDARVPTDTQYF. The CDR3 coding sequence is TGTGCCACCAGTGATGCTCGGGTTCCCACAGATACGCAGTATTTT.

The rearrangement uses TRBV4-1 and TRBJ2-1; 8 bases line up with TRBD1. The CDR3 is made up of 15 amino acids. CDR1 is MGHRA and CDR2 is YSYEKL in the germline V gene. Trimming removed 4 bases from V and 2 bases from J; junction bases left unmatched: 4. CDR3 residues: CASSPPGGPYNEQFF. CDR3 bases: TGCGCCAGCAGCCCTCCAGGGGGCCCCTACAATGAGCAGTTCTTC.

This rearrangement joins TRBV2 to TRBJ2-1; the match to TRBD2 covers 7 bases. With V trimmed by 5 bases and J by 0 bases, 7 bases remained unmatched. This CDR3 region has 16 residues. CDR1 is SNHLY and CDR2 is FYNNEI in the germline V gene. The CDR3 coding sequence is TGTGCCAGCAGTCGACGAGGCGGGAGCTCCTACAATGAGCAGTTCTTC. Translating it yields CASSRRGGSSYNEQFF.

The CDR3 sequence is CASIPRIAGARDTQYF. The CDR3 nucleotides are TGTGCCAGCATCCCAAGAATAGCGGGAGCTCGGGATACGCAGTATTTT. V usage is TRBV2 and J usage is TRBJ2-3; 9 nucleotides match TRBD2. Germline CDR1 SNHLY, CDR2 FYNNEI. After removal of 7 bases from V and 6 bases from J, the junction contained 14 bases not matched to a gene. The CDR3 is made up of 16 amino acids.

In this sample, this clone turned up once. The chain joins TRBV15 to TRBJ2-7; 10 bases match TRBD1. V shed 1 base and J 4 bases; nucleotides not matched to a gene: 7. Germline-derived CDR1 and CDR2 are LNHNV and YYDKDF (reference sequence). The CDR3 spans 16 residues. The chain's CDR3 is CATSRVPGTGEYEQYF. The CDR3 nucleotides read TGTGCCACCAGCAGAGTACCCGGGACAGGGGAATACGAGCAGTACTTC.

The chain is built from TRBV27 and TRBJ2-7; 11 bases map to TRBD1. Germline V gives CDR1 MNHEY, CDR2 SMNVEV (reference sequence). There are 15 residues in the CDR3. V shed 4 bases, J shed 3 bases, and the junction held 5 bases outside the gene matches. The CDR3 protein is CASSWGGQGGYEQYF. DNA of the CDR3: TGTGCCAGCAGTTGGGGGGGACAGGGGGGCTACGAGCAGTACTTC.

The chain uses TRBV5-4 and TRBJ1-1; weak D call: TRBD1 (6 bases). V shed 4 bases and J shed 4 bases, with 8 bases lying between them. This CDR3 comprises 12 residues. Germline CDR1 SGHNT, CDR2 YYREEE (reference sequence). This CDR3 is CASSGGGTEAFF. The CDR3 nucleotides read TGTGCCAGCAGCGGGGGCGGCACTGAAGCTTTCTTT. Drawing the rest from reference TRBV5-4 and TRBJ1-1, the complete variable domain is ETGVTQSPTHLIKTRGQQVTLRCSSQSGHNTVSWYQQALGQGPQFIFQYYREEENGRGNFPPRFSGLQFPNYSSELNVNALELDDSALYLCASSGGGTEAFFGQGTRLTVV.

This clone was detected only once. This chain uses TRBV29-1 with TRBJ1-1, with TRBD1 as a possible D gene (6 bases). Germline V gene lookup returns CDR1 SQVTM and CDR2 ANQGSEA. This CDR3 spans 13 amino acids. The germline V and J ends were trimmed by 8 bases and 0 bases, with 13 bases remaining between them. CDR3 DNA sequence: TGCAGCACATGGACAGATTTGAACACTGAAGCTTTCTTT. It is translated as CSTWTDLNTEAFF.

V and J are TRBV4-1 and TRBJ2-5; 15 bases are a match to TRBD2. After removal of 0 bases from V and 5 bases from J, the junction contained 4 bases not matched to a gene. Germline V CDR1 and CDR2: MGHRA, YSYEKL. The CDR3 runs to 17 residues. CDR3 in amino acids: CASSQEGLAGGYETQYF. CDR3 nucleotide sequence: TGCGCCAGCAGCCAAGAGGGACTAGCGGGAGGATATGAGACCCAGTACTTC.

The chain combines TRBV30 with TRBJ1-3; TRBD1 is a possible D gene (6 bases). This CDR3 spans 13 amino acids. CDR1 is GTSNPN and CDR2 is SVGIG in the germline V gene (reference sequence). Trimming left V 3 bases short and J 4 bases short, with 10 bases between. This CDR3 is CAWSGQLGNTIYF. The CDR3 DNA sequence: TGTGCCTGGAGCGGACAGCTAGGAAACACCATATATTTT. The whole variable domain, remainder taken from reference TRBV30 and TRBJ1-3, is SQTIHQWPATLVQPVGSPLSLECTVEGTSNPNLYWYRQAAGRGLQLLFYSVGIGQISSEVPQNLSASRPQDRQFILSSKKLLLSDSGFYLCAWSGQLGNTIYFGEGSWLTVV.

The chain recombines TRBV3-1 (or the pseudogene TRBV3-2) with TRBJ2-2; 11 nucleotides match TRBD2. Germline CDR1 and CDR2: LGHDT and YNNKEL (reference sequence). With 2 bases clipped from V and 7 bases from J, the junction kept 15 bases outside the gene matches. This CDR3 is built from 19 residues. This CDR3 is CASSQIHGSGRARVGELFF. CDR3 DNA: TGTGCCAGCAGCCAAATCCACGGTAGCGGGAGGGCCCGTGTCGGGGAGCTGTTTTTT.

V and J are TRBV6-5 and TRBJ2-3; TRBD2 is a possible D gene (6 bases). The CDR3 totals 16 residues. The V and J ends lost 0 bases and 2 bases respectively, with 12 bases between them. Germline V lookup: CDR1 MNHEY, CDR2 SVGAGI. CDR3 residues: CASSYSRRGNTDTQYF. The CDR3, as DNA: TGTGCCAGCAGTTACTCGCGCCGGGGGAACACAGATACGCAGTATTTT.

Of note for this clone: The identical CDR3 is also encoded by other nucleotide sequences in the sample. The V call is TRBV28, the J call TRBJ2-7; TRBD1 agrees at 8 bases. The CDR3 length is 15 residues. With V trimmed by 6 bases and J by 4 bases, 11 bases remained unmatched. Germline CDR1 and CDR2: MDHEN and SYDVKM. The chain's CDR3 is CASSPPTGARYEQYF. The CDR3 DNA reads TGTGCCAGCAGCCCACCGACAGGGGCAAGGTACGAGCAGTACTTC.

This chain uses TRBV7-8 with TRBJ2-3, with 8 bases fitting TRBD2. Germline trimming cut 1 base from V and 2 bases from J; bases unmatched to any gene: 2. There are 15 residues in the CDR3. Germline CDR1 and CDR2: SGHVS and FQNEAQ. The DNA of the CDR3 is TGTGCCAGCAGCTTAGAACTAGCGGACACAGATACGCAGTATTTT. Its protein is CASSLELADTDTQYF.

The chain employs TRBV12-3 or TRBV12-4 and TRBJ1-5; no clear D. This CDR3 is 13 amino acids long. V dropped 5 bases and J dropped 11 bases, with 16 bases sitting between them. The CDR3 here is CASSHTNNLAQHF. The CDR3 region has the DNA TGTGCCAGCAGTCACACGAATAATTTGGCCCAGCATTTT.

The gene calls are TRBV7-7 and TRBJ2-1; D is ambiguous. CDR3 size: 15 residues. CDR1 is SSHAT and CDR2 is FNYEAQ in the germline V gene (reference sequence). V dropped 1 base and J dropped 0 bases, with 7 bases sitting between them. Here the CDR3 DNA reads TGTGCCAGCAGCTTAGACAGAAGCTCCTACAATGAGCAGTTCTTC. It specifies CASSLDRSSYNEQFF. The full variable domain, with the rest looked up from reference TRBV7-7 and TRBJ2-1, is GAGVSQSPRYKVTKRGQDVTLRCDPISSHATLYWYQQALGQGPEFLTYFNYEAQPDKSGLPSDRFSAERPEGSISTLTIQRTEQRDSAMYRCASSLDRSSYNEQFFGPGTRLTVL.

This clone was detected only a few times. The CDR3 is CASSPGGASYEQYF. Here the CDR3 DNA reads TGTGCCAGCAGTCCAGGGGGCGCGTCCTACGAGCAGTACTTC. The chain has TRBV27 and TRBJ2-7; TRBD1 agrees at 8 bases. The CDR3 covers 14 residues. Per the germline V gene, CDR1 is MNHEY and CDR2 is SMNVEV (reference sequence). Trimming took 5 bases from V and 1 from J; bases not matched to a gene: 4.

The gene calls are TRBV2 and TRBJ2-5, with D perhaps TRBD2 (5 bases). This CDR3 has 16 amino acids. V was pared by 6 bases and J by 0 bases, with 17 bases between. Germline CDR1 reads SNHLY; CDR2 reads FYNNEI. DNA of the CDR3: TGTGCCAGCAGAGCCGAAACCGGACTCTACCAAGAGACCCAGTACTTC. Its translation is CASRAETGLYQETQYF.

The J gene is TRBJ2-7, the V gene TRBV19; TRBD1 agrees at 9 bases. This CDR3 is 16 amino acids long. Germline V lookup: CDR1 LNHDA, CDR2 SQIVND (reference sequence). The ends lost 3 bases at V and 2 bases at J; junction bases unmatched: 8. CDR3 protein: CASSMGDREYPYEQYF. The DNA for the CDR3 is TGTGCCAGTAGTATGGGGGACAGGGAGTACCCCTACGAGCAGTACTTC.

This chain joins TRBV11-2 and TRBJ1-1; TRBD1 agrees at 7 bases. V was pared by 2 bases and J by 6 bases, with 6 bases of the junction left unmatched. This CDR3 contains 14 residues. Germline V gene data show CDR1 as SGHAT and CDR2 as FQNNGV. Here the CDR3 reads CASSLILQGAEAFF. CDR3 coding DNA: TGTGCCAGCAGCTTAATCCTTCAGGGGGCTGAAGCTTTCTTT.

The chain has TRBV7-9 and TRBJ1-1, with 8 bases identical to TRBD1. The length of the CDR3 is 13 residues. From germline, CDR1 is SEHNR and CDR2 FQNEAQ (reference sequence). V lost 5 bases and J lost 7; bases outside the gene matches: 6. DNA of the CDR3: TGTGCCAGCAGCATCAGGGGGCGCGTTGAAGCTTTCTTT. Translated: CASSIRGRVEAFF.

Details on this clone: Sequence at one end of the junction differs from germline and may be a read error. The J gene is TRBJ1-2, the V gene TRBV4-2; 7 nucleotides agree with TRBD1. Germline V CDR1 and CDR2: LGHNA, YNFKEQ. This CDR3 contains 14 residues. The CDR3 reads CASSEVWDRGRNAF. CDR3 coding DNA: TGTGCCAGCAGCGAAGTATGGGACAGAGGAAGAAACGCCTTC.